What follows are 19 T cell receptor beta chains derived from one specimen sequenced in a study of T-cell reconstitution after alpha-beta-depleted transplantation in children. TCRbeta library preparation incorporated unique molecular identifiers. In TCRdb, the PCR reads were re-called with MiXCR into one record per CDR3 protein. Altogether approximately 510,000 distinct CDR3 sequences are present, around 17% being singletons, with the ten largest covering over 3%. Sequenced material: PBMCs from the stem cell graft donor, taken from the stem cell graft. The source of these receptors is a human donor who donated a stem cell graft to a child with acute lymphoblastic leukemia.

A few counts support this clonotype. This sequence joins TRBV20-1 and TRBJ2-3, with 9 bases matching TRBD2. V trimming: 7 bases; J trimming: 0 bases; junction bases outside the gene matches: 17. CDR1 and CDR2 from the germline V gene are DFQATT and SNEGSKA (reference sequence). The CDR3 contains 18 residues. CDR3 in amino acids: CSDHRTPGTSQSTDTQYF. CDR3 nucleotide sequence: TGCAGTGACCATAGAACACCCGGGACTAGCCAGAGCACAGATACGCAGTATTTT.

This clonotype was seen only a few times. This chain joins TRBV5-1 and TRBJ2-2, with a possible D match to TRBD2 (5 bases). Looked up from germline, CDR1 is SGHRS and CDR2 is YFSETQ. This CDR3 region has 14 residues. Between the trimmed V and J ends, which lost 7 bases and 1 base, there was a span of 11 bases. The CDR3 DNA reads TGCGCCAGCGGGGAGTGGTTGAACACCGGGGAGCTGTTTTTT. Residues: CASGEWLNTGELFF. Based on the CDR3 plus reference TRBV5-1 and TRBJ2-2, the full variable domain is KAGVTQTPRYLIKTRGQQVTLSCSPISGHRSVSWYQQTPGQGLQFLFEYFSETQRNKGNFPGRFSGRQFSNSRSEMNVSTLELGDSALYLCASGEWLNTGELFFGEGSRLTVL.

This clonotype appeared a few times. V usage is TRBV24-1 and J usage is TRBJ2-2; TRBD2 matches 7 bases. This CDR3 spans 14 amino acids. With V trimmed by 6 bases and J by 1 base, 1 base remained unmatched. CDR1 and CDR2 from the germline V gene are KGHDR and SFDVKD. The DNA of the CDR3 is TGTGCCACCAGTCCTAGCGGGAACACCGGGGAGCTGTTTTTT. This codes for CATSPSGNTGELFF.

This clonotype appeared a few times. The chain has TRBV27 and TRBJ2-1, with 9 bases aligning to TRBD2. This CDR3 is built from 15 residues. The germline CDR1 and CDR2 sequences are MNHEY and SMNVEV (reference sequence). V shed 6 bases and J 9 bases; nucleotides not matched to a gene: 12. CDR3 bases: TGTGCCAGCAGCCTGGCAGCGGGAGGCCCGCGTGAGCAGTTCTTC. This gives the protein CASSLAAGGPREQFF.

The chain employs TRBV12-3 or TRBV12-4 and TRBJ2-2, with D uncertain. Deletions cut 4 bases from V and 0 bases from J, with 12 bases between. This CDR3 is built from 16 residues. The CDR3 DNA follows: TGTGCCAGCAGTTCCGACTTAGTTGCGAACACCGGGGAGCTGTTTTTT. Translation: CASSSDLVANTGELFF.

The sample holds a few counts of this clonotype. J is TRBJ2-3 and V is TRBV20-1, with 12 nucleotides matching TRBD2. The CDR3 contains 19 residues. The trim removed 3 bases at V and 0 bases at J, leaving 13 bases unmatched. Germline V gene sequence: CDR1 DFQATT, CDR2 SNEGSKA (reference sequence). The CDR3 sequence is CSARTSGSRAYSSTDTQYF. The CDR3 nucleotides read TGCAGTGCTAGGACTAGCGGGAGTAGGGCTTACTCTAGCACAGATACGCAGTATTTT.

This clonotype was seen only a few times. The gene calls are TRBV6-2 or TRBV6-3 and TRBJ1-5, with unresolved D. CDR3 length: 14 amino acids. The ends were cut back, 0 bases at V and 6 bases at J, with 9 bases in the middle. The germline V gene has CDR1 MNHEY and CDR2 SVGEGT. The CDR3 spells CASSYSGGPQPQHF. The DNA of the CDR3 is TGTGCCAGCAGTTACTCAGGAGGGCCTCAGCCCCAGCATTTT.

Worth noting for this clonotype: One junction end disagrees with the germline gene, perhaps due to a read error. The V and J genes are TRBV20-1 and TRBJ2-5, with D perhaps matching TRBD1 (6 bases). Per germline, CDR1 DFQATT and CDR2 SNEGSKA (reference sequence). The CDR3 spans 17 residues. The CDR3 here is CCARGEGPRGMRETQYF. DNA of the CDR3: TGCTGTGCTAGAGGGGAAGGGCCGAGGGGGATGAGAGAGACCCAGTACTTC.

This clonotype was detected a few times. As DNA, the CDR3 is TGTGCCAGCAGTTACCGAGGAGATCGGGTTTATGATGAGCAGTTCTTC. Amino acid sequence: CASSYRGDRVYDEQFF. The J gene is TRBJ2-1, the V gene TRBV6-5; D gene ambiguous. The germline V gene encodes CDR1 MNHEY and CDR2 SVGAGI. The CDR3 is made up of 16 amino acids. Trimming removed 2 bases at V and 8 bases at J, with 19 bases between.

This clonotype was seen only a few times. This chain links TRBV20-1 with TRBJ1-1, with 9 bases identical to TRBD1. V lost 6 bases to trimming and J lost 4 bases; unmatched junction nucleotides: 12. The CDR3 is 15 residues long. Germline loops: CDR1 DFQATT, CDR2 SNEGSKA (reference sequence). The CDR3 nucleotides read TGCAGTGCCCCTACCCGGGACAGGGTTTTCACTGAAGCTTTCTTT. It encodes CSAPTRDRVFTEAFF.

CDR3: CSVVGTSGIYEQYF. DNA of the CDR3: TGCAGCGTCGTCGGGACTAGCGGGATCTACGAGCAGTACTTC. V gene TRBV29-1 combines with J gene TRBJ2-7, with TRBD2 matching 13 bases. This CDR3 contains 14 residues. Trimming at V came to 6 bases and at J to 3 bases, leaving 5 bases not matched to a gene. Germline lookup yields CDR1 SQVTM and CDR2 ANQGSEA.

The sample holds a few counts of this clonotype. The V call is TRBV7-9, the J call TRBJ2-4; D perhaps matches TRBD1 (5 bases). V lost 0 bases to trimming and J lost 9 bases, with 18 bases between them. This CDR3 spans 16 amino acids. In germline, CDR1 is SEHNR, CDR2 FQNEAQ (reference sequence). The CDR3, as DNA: TGTGCCAGCAGCTTAGCCCGTGCTAGGGGCTTGAGCATTCAGTACTTC. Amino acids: CASSLARARGLSIQYF.

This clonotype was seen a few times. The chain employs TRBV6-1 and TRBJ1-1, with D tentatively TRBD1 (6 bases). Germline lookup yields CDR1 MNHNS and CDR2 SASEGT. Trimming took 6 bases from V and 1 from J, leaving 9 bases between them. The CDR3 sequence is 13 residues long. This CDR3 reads CASRTGSNTEAFF. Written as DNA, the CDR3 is TGTGCCAGCAGGACAGGTTCGAACACTGAAGCTTTCTTT.

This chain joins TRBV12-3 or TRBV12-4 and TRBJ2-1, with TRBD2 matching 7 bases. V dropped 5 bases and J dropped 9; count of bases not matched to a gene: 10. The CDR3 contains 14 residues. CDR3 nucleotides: TGTGCCAGCAGTCCGGGGGGACTATCTTTTGAGCAGTTCTTC. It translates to CASSPGGLSFEQFF.

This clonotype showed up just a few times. The CDR3 coding sequence is TGTGCCAGCTCACCCCAGGGACAGGGTTCGGTCAAAAACATTCAGTACTTC. This gives the protein CASSPQGQGSVKNIQYF. This rearrangement joins TRBV18 to TRBJ2-4; 9 bases fit TRBD1. J gave up 3 bases and V 3 bases, and 9 bases lay outside the gene matches. CDR1 is KGHSH, CDR2 LQKENI, per germline. The CDR3 loop spans 17 amino acids.

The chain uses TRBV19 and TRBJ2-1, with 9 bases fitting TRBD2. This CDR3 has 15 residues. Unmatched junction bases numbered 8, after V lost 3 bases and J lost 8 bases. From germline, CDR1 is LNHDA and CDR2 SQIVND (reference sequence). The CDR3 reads CASSMGSGRVYEQFF. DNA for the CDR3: TGTGCCAGTAGTATGGGTAGCGGGAGAGTTTATGAGCAGTTCTTC.

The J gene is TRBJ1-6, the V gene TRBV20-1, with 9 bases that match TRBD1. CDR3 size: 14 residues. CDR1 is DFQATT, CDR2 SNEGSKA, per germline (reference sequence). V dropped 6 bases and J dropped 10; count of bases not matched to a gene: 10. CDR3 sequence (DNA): TGCAGTGCGAGCCGGGACAGGGAAGGCTCACCCCTCCACTTT. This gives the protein CSASRDREGSPLHF.

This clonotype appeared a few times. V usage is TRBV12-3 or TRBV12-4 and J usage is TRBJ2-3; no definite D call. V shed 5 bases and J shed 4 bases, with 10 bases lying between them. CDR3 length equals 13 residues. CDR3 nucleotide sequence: TGTGCCAGCAGTAGGTTGGGGTCAGATACGCAGTATTTT. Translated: CASSRLGSDTQYF.

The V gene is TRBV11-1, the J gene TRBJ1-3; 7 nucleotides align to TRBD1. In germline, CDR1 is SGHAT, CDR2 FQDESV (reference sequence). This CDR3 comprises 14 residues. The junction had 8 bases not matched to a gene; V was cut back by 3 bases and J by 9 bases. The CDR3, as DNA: TGTGCCAGCAGCTTGACAGGGTTGAGAACCACCATATATTTT. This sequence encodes CASSLTGLRTTIYF. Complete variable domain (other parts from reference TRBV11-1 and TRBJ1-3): EAEVAQSPRYKITEKSQAVAFWCDPISGHATLYWYRQILGQGPELLVQFQDESVVDDSQLPKDRFSAERLKGVDSTLKIQPAELGDSAMYLCASSLTGLRTTIYFGEGSWLTVV.